The clone carrying this T cell receptor beta chain showed up just a few times. This sample stems from a study of T cells in Graves' hyperthyroidism and ophthalmopathy. TCR beta CDR3 regions were amplified from RNA transcripts. First-round RT-PCR with HTBI primers amplified the TCR CDR3 region. In TCRdb, the multiplex PCR reads were re-called with MiXCR into one record per CDR3 protein. The sample includes around 600,000 distinct CDR3 sequences, 12% to 15% of them seen just once. Trimming cost V 6 bases and J 7 bases; bases outside gene matches: 11. This CDR3 spans 14 amino acids. CDR1 is SQVTM, CDR2 ANQGSEA, per germline.

This receptor was taken from a woman under 30 with Graves' ophthalmopathy. Sequencing was done on a sample of blood. This chain links TRBV29-1 with TRBJ1-2, with TRBD1 identical over 10 bases. CDR3 DNA sequence: TGCAGCGTAGAACCCGGGACAGGGGTGGCTGGCTACACCTTC. It translates to CSVEPGTGVAGYTF.